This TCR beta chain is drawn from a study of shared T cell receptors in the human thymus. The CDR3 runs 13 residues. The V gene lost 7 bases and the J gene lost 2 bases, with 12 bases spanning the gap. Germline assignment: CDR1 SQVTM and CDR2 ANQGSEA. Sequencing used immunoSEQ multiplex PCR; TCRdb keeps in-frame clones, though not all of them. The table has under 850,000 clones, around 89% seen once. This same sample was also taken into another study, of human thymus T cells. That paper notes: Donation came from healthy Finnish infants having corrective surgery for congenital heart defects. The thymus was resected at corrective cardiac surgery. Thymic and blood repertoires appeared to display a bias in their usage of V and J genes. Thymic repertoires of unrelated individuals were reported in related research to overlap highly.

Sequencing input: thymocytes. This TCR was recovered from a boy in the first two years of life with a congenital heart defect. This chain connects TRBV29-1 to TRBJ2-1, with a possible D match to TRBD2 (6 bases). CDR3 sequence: CSGGGFPYNEQFF. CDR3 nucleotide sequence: TGCAGCGGGGGAGGATTCCCCTACAATGAGCAGTTCTTC.